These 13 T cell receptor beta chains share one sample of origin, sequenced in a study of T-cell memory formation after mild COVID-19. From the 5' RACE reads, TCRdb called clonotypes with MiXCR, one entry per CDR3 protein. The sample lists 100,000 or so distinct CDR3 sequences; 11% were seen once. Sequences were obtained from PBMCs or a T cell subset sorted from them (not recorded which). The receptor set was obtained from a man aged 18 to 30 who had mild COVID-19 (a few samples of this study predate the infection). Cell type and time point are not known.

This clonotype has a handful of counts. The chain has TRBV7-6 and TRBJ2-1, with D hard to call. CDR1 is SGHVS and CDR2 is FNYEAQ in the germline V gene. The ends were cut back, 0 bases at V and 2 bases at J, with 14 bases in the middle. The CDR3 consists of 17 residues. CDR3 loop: CASSLAVAAGPYNEQFF. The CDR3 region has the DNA TGTGCCAGCAGCTTAGCGGTTGCCGCCGGGCCCTACAATGAGCAGTTCTTC.

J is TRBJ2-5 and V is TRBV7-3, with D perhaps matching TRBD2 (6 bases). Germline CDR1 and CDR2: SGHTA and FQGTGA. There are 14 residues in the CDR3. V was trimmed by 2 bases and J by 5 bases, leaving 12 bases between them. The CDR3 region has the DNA TGTGCCAGCAGCTTAGCCGGGACTCGGGAGACCCAGTACTTC. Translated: CASSLAGTRETQYF.

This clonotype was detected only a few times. The CDR3 region is CASSQVAAVNYGYTF. CDR3 DNA sequence: TGTGCCAGCAGCCAAGTGGCAGCGGTCAACTATGGCTACACCTTC. The chain couples TRBV4-2 to TRBJ1-2; D ambiguous. Germline V CDR1 and CDR2: LGHNA, YNFKEQ. This CDR3 spans 15 amino acids. V was trimmed by 1 base and J by 2 bases, leaving 11 bases between them.

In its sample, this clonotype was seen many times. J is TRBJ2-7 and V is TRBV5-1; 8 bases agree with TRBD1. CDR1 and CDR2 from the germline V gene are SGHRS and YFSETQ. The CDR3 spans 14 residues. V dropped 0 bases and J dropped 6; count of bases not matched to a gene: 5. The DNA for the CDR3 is TGCGCCAGCAGCTTGGACCAGGGGGCCCGCGAGCAGTACTTC. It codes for CASSLDQGAREQYF.

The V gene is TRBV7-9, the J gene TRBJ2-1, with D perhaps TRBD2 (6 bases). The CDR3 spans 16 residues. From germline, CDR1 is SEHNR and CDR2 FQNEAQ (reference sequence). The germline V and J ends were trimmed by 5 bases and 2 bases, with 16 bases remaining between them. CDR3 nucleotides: TGTGCCAGCAGCCTTCGATGGGGGGTTCCCTACAATGAGCAGTTCTTC. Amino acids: CASSLRWGVPYNEQFF.

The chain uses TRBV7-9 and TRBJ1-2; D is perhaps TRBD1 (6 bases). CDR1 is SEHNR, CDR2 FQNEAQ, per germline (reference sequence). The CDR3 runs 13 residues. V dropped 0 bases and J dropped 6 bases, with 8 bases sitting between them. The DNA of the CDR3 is TGTGCCAGCAGCTTAGCGGACAGCGATGGCTACACCTTC. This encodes CASSLADSDGYTF.

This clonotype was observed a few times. CDR3 nucleotide sequence: TGCAGCGTTCCCAGGTCTAACTATGGCTACACCTTC. It is translated as CSVPRSNYGYTF. The V call is TRBV29-1, the J call TRBJ1-2; D not resolved. The CDR3 has 12 amino acids. Germline values: CDR1 SQVTM, CDR2 ANQGSEA. Between the trimmed V and J ends, which lost 5 bases and 0 bases, there was a span of 7 bases.

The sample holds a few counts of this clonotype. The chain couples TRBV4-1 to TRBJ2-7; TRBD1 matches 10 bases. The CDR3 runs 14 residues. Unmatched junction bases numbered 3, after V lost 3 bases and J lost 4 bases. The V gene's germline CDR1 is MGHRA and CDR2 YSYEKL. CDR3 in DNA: TGCGCCAGCAGCCAGGACAGGGGGGCGTACGAGCAGTACGTC. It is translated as CASSQDRGAYEQYV.

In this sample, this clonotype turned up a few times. In DNA form, the CDR3 reads TGTGCCAGCAGCTTAGCCCTAAACACCATATATTTT. Protein product: CASSLALNTIYF. The J gene is TRBJ1-3, the V gene TRBV7-9; unclear D gene. CDR3 size: 12 residues. Per germline, CDR1 SEHNR and CDR2 FQNEAQ (reference sequence). Trimming pared 0 bases from V and 6 bases from J, leaving 3 bases between.

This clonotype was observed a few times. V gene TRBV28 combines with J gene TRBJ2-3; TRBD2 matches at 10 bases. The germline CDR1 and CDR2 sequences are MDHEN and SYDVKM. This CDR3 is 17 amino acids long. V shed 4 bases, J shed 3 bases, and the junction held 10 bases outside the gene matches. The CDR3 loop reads CASSSLERGGSTDTQYF. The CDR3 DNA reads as TGTGCCAGCAGTTCCCTGGAGCGGGGGGGCTCGACAGATACGCAGTATTTT.

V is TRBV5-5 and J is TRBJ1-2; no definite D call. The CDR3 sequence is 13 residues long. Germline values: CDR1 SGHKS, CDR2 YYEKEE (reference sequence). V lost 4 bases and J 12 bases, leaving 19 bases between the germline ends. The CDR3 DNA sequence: TGTGCCAGCAGCCTGGGTCTAAATTTGGACGACACCTTC. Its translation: CASSLGLNLDDTF.

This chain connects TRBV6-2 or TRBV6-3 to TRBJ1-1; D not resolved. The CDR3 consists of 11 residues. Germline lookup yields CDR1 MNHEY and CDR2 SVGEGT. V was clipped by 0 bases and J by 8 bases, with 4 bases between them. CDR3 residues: CASSYSGEAFF. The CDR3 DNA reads TGTGCCAGCAGTTACTCGGGGGAAGCTTTCTTT.

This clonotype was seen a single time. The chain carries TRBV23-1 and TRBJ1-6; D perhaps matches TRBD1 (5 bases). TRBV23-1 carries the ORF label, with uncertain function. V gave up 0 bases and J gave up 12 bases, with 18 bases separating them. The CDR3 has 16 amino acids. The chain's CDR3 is CASSQSGDRLGVPLHF. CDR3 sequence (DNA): TGCGCCAGCAGTCAATCCGGTGACAGATTAGGTGTACCCCTCCACTTT.